This is a list of T cell receptor beta chains from one sample in a study of cytomegalovirus exposure and HLA in healthy donors. Produced via immunoSEQ multiplex PCR; TCRdb's table is partial and in-frame only. The repertoire includes 150,000 to 200,000 clones, 65% to 85% of them detected once, and roughly 6.4% sits in the top ten. Sequenced: PBMCs. All receptors come from a woman aged 40 to 55 in good health and CMV-seropositive. CDR3s include the opening cysteine and the closing phenylalanine or tryptophan. Each record gives: clone size, D gene, J gene, V gene, CDR3 length, CDR3 protein, CDR3 DNA. A D gene is named only where the DNA matches it firmly. Where a row states a size, it is once, few, many or the class of an expanded clone; other rows omit it.

>NA|NA|TRBJ2-1|TRBV19|13
CASSTNFYNEQFF
TGTGCCAGCTCGACAAACTTCTACAATGAGCAGTTCTTC
>NA|TRBD1|TRBJ1-2|TRBV28|14
CASSNLQGAIGYTF
TGTGCCAGCAGCAACCTACAGGGGGCAATAGGCTACACCTTC
>NA|NA|TRBJ2-2|TRBV29-1|12
CSAGLAPGELFF
TGCAGCGCGGGGCTAGCGCCCGGGGAGCTGTTTTTT
>few|TRBD2|TRBJ2-4|TRBV30|15
CAWSGTSGGKNSQYF
TGTGCCTGGAGTGGGACTAGCGGGGGGAAAAACAGTCAGTACTTC
>few|NA|TRBJ1-3|TRBV7-3|14
CASSLTGSGNTIYF
TGTGCCAGCAGCCTGACAGGCTCTGGAAACACCATATATTTT
>once|TRBD1|TRBJ2-1|TRBV14|15
CASSQRQGLIDEQFF
TGTGCCAGCAGCCAAAGACAGGGGTTAATAGATGAGCAGTTCTTC
>few|NA|TRBJ2-1|TRBV10-2|10
CASMQNEQFF
TGCGCCAGCATGCAGAATGAGCAGTTCTTC
>NA|TRBD1|TRBJ1-2|TRBV14|15
CASSQERQGSLGYTF
TGTGCCAGCAGCCAAGAAAGACAGGGCTCCTTGGGCTACACCTTC
>few|TRBD2|TRBJ2-1|TRBV4-3|14
CASSQEGTSGEQFF
TGCGCCAGCAGCCAAGAAGGGACTAGCGGTGAGCAGTTCTTC
>NA|TRBD1|TRBJ1-5|TRBV29-1|13
CSVGQGAYQPQHF
TGCAGCGTCGGACAGGGGGCTTATCAGCCCCAGCATTTT
>NA|NA|TRBJ2-2|TRBV2|14
CASLAPTNTGELFF
TGTGCCAGTCTAGCACCGACGAACACCGGGGAGCTGTTTTTT
>once|TRBD2|TRBJ2-3|TRBV11-2|15
CASSPAGTSTDTQYF
TGTGCCAGCAGCCCAGCGGGGACTAGCACAGATACGCAGTATTTT
>NA|NA|TRBJ1-1|TRBV29-1|14
CSGTTFGGTLEAFF
TGCAGCGGGACCACTTTCGGGGGGACTCTTGAAGCTTTCTTT
>few|NA|TRBJ2-2|TRBV19|16
CASRNREIANTGELFF
TGTGCCAGTAGGAACAGGGAAATCGCGAACACCGGGGAGCTGTTTTTT
>NA|NA|TRBJ1-2|TRBV7-8|15
CASSLAPRSRGGYTF
TGTGCCAGCAGCTTAGCCCCTCGGTCCCGGGGGGGCTACACCTTC
>NA|NA|TRBJ1-2|TRBV10-3|15
CAMSGTRAPIYGYTF
TGTGCCATGTCCGGGACAAGGGCCCCTATCTATGGCTACACCTTC
>once|TRBD1|TRBJ1-2|TRBV6-1|11
CASGTGISYTF
TGTGCCTCCGGGACAGGGATTTCCTACACCTTC
>NA|NA|TRBJ1-2|TRBV19|15
CASSILAGSRYGYTF
TGTGCCAGTAGTATTTTGGCGGGTTCCCGCTATGGCTACACCTTC
>NA|NA|TRBJ1-1|TRBV28|13
CASSLGGNTEAFF
TGTGCCAGCAGCCTCGGCGGGAACACTGAAGCTTTCTTT
>NA|TRBD1|TRBJ1-2|TRBV29-1|13
CSVESTGGDGYTF
TGCAGCGTTGAGTCGACAGGGGGCGATGGCTACACCTTC
>NA|TRBD1|TRBJ1-1|TRBV29-1|14
CSTPGQVLNTEAFF
TGCAGCACCCCGGGACAGGTTTTGAACACTGAAGCTTTCTTT
>NA|NA|TRBJ1-2|TRBV9|13
CASSVVAGYGYTF
TGTGCCAGCAGCGTAGTAGCCGGGTATGGCTACACCTTC